This TCR beta chain was sequenced during a study of cytomegalovirus exposure and HLA in healthy donors. Turning to the study itself: A later analysis reported the same platform for the roughly 120 validation repertoires and the approximately 700 first-cohort repertoires.

Data came from immunoSEQ multiplex PCR; TCRdb stores just in-frame clones and leaves some out. The sample has about 63,000 clones, 80% to 90% seen once. The CDR3 contains 17 residues. Germline values: CDR1 SEHNR, CDR2 FQNEAQ (reference sequence). V gave up 0 bases and J gave up 0 bases, with 11 bases separating them. The sequence was obtained from a woman between 18 and 29 years old in good health and CMV-seronegative. The chain carries TRBV7-9 and TRBJ2-2; a possible D gene is TRBD1 (5 bases). Sequenced: PBMCs. The chain's CDR3 is CASSLARASANTGELFF. The CDR3 coding sequence is TGTGCCAGCAGCTTAGCCAGGGCGAGCGCGAACACCGGGGAGCTGTTTTTT.